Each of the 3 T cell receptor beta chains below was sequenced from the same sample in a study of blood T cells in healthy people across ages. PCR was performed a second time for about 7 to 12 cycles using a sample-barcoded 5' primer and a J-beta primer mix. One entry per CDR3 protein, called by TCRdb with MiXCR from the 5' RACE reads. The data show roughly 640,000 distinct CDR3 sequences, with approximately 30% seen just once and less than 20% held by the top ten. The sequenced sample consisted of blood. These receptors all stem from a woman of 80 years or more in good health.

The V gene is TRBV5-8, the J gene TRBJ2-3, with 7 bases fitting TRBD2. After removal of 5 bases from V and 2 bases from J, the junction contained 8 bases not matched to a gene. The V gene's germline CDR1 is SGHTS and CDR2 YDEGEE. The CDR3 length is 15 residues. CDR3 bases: TGTGCCAGCAGGAGTGGGGAGGGGCACACAGATACGCAGTATTTT. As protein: CASRSGEGHTDTQYF.

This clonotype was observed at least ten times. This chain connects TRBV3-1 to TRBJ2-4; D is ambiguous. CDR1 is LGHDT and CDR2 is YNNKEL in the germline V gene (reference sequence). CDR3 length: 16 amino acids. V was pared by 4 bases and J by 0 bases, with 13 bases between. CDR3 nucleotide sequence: TGTGCCAGCAGCCCTGCCTCACGGGTAGCCAAAAACATTCAGTACTTC. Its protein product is CASSPASRVAKNIQYF.

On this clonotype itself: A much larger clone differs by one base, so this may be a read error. The CDR3 loop is CASSMGLAGDNEQYF. Written as DNA, the CDR3 is TGTGCCAGCAGTATGGGACTAGCGGGGGACAATGAGCAGTACTTC. The J gene is TRBJ2-1, the V gene TRBV12-3 or TRBV12-4; the match to TRBD2 covers 14 bases. The assigned J gene may be wrong: the sequence end matches TRBJ2-7 better. The CDR3 runs to 15 residues.